One TCR beta chain is described in this entry. Its antigen is not known. This CDR3 is also generated by other DNA sequences in the sample. The length of the CDR3 is 13 residues. Looked up from germline, CDR1 is MNHNS and CDR2 is SASEGT. V shed 8 bases, J shed 5 bases, and the junction held 8 bases outside the gene matches. The sample originates from a study of shared clonotypes between healthy human individuals. Recent acute infections and vaccinations were absent in the healthy HIV-negative adult donors. In the CD4+ fraction, cells were divided into CD45RA+ naive and CD45RA-negative memory subsets. Regarding the study as a whole: Sequencing depth was expected to influence donor clonotype sharing.

The authors distributed each subset's genomic DNA evenly over several immunoSEQ plates. Clones were read by immunoSEQ multiplex PCR, and TCRdb kept only the in-frame ones, dropping some. The sample records about 1 million clones, about 80% being singletons. V usage is TRBV6-1 and J usage is TRBJ1-2; 7 bases are a match to TRBD1. This sequence originates from a man aged 18 to 30 in good health. Sequencing input: memory CD4+ T cells sorted from blood. Subset indicated: CD45RA-negative fraction. The CDR3 nucleotides read TGTGCCAGCTCAGAGGGACAGCCGTATGGCTACACCTTC. Translated, it gives CASSEGQPYGYTF.